These 10 T cell receptor beta chains came from one sample sequenced in a study of blood T cell repertoires in COVID-19. Assay used: immunoSEQ multiplex PCR; TCRdb lists only in-frame clones, some missing. Here the sample spans about 190,000 clones, around 78% being singletons. What was sequenced was peripheral blood. Receptors were obtained from a woman of 80 years or more with active or convalescent COVID-19.

This rearrangement joins TRBV5-1 to TRBJ2-1; TRBD2 matches 8 bases. V trimming: 4 bases; J trimming: 4 bases; junction bases outside the gene matches: 7. The CDR3 sequence is 15 residues long. CDR1 and CDR2 (germline): SGHRS, YFSETQ. Written as DNA, the CDR3 is TGCGCCAGCAGCGTGGCCCCTAGCGGGTACAATGAGCAGTTCTTC. Its protein is CASSVAPSGYNEQFF.

The chain links TRBV7-6 to TRBJ2-1; 15 bases fit TRBD2. The CDR3 has 16 residues. Trimming removed 3 bases from V and 6 bases from J; junction bases left unmatched: 3. Germline V gives CDR1 SGHVS, CDR2 FNYEAQ. CDR3 sequence (DNA): TGTGCCAGCAGCTTGGGACTAGCGGGGGGTGTCAATGAGCAGTTCTTC. As protein: CASSLGLAGGVNEQFF.

The gene calls are TRBV12-3 or TRBV12-4 and TRBJ1-2; D gene unclear. This CDR3 comprises 13 residues. V lost 8 bases, J lost 2 bases, and 12 bases lay in between. CDR3 nucleotide sequence: TGTGCCAGCGGCTCGGGTGCGAACTATGGCTACACCTTC. It yields the protein CASGSGANYGYTF.

This chain connects TRBV5-4 to TRBJ2-4, with 8 positions matching TRBD1. The germline V gene encodes CDR1 SGHNT and CDR2 YYREEE (reference sequence). V lost 4 bases, J lost 0 bases, and 6 bases stayed unmatched. CDR3 size: 16 residues. This CDR3 reads CASSATGGIAKNIQYF. The CDR3 DNA follows: TGTGCCAGCAGCGCAACAGGGGGGATAGCCAAAAACATTCAGTACTTC.

The rearrangement joins TRBV27 to TRBJ2-2; D is possibly TRBD2 (7 bases). Germline V lookup: CDR1 MNHEY, CDR2 SMNVEV (reference sequence). The CDR3 spans 15 residues. The ends were cut back, 5 bases at V and 0 bases at J, with 10 bases in the middle. In DNA, the CDR3 is TGTGCCAGCAGTCTCGGGGGGCCGAACACCGGGGAGCTGTTTTTT. It encodes CASSLGGPNTGELFF.

The chain carries TRBV6-5 and TRBJ1-2; no reliable D call. This CDR3 spans 12 amino acids. CDR1 and CDR2 from the germline V gene are MNHEY and SVGAGI. V was cut by 6 bases and J by 4 bases, with 9 bases left in between. Here the CDR3 reads CASSDTFYGYTF. The CDR3 region has the DNA TGTGCCAGCAGCGACACCTTCTATGGCTACACCTTC.

In DNA, the CDR3 is TGTGCCAGCGCCAGTATACAGGGGGCGTTTCAAGAGACCCAGTACTTC. Encoded protein: CASASIQGAFQETQYF. The V call is TRBV27, the J call TRBJ2-5, with 9 nucleotides matching TRBD1. The CDR3 runs 16 residues. With V trimmed by 8 bases and J by 2 bases, 12 bases remained unmatched. Looked up from germline, CDR1 is MNHEY and CDR2 is SMNVEV (reference sequence).

This chain uses TRBV2 with TRBJ1-2, with D perhaps TRBD1 (6 bases). Germline V gene sequence: CDR1 SNHLY, CDR2 FYNNEI. V lost 6 bases and J lost 2, with 16 bases in between. The CDR3 has 15 residues. CDR3 nucleotide sequence: TGTGCCAGCAGCCCGCCGGGACAACGAAACTATGGCTACACCTTC. Encoded protein: CASSPPGQRNYGYTF.

The chain combines TRBV27 with TRBJ2-1; 7 bases agree with TRBD1. The junction had 16 bases not matched to a gene; V was cut back by 10 bases and J by 7 bases. CDR1 is MNHEY and CDR2 is SMNVEV in the germline V gene (reference sequence). CDR3 size: 15 residues. CDR3 region: CATSKEGGKENEQFF. CDR3 bases: TGTGCCACTTCGAAAGAAGGGGGCAAGGAAAATGAGCAGTTCTTC.

The V call is TRBV7-2, the J call TRBJ1-2, with D possibly being TRBD1 (6 bases). The CDR3 has 16 residues. The ends were cut back, 6 bases at V and 2 bases at J, with 19 bases in the middle. CDR1 and CDR2 from the germline V gene are SGHTA and FQGNSA. This CDR3 is CASSPKAAGTNYGYTF. The CDR3 DNA sequence: TGTGCCAGCAGTCCGAAGGCGGCAGGGACAAACTATGGCTACACCTTC.